This T cell receptor beta chain was identified during a study of blood T cell repertoires in COVID-19. The V end was cut by 3 bases, the J end by 3 bases, with 19 bases between. The CDR3 totals 16 residues. Germline V gene data show CDR1 as SGHTS and CDR2 as YDEGEE. Assay used: immunoSEQ multiplex PCR; TCRdb lists only in-frame clones, some missing. The sample has roughly 300,000 clones; under 90% are singletons. The sequence was collected from a woman younger than 35 who had recovered from COVID-19. The chain links TRBV5-8 to TRBJ2-7; tentatively, D is TRBD2 (7 bases). Sequenced sample: PBMCs or T cells enriched from blood (not recorded which). The CDR3 is CASSWESGGPVYEQYF. CDR3 nucleotide sequence: TGTGCCAGCAGCTGGGAGTCGGGGGGCCCGGTCTACGAGCAGTACTTC. Full variable domain (remainder filled in from reference TRBV5-8 and TRBJ2-7): EAGVTQSPTHLIKTRGQQATLRCSPISGHTSVYWYQQALGLGLQFLLWYDEGEERNRGNFPPRFSGRQFPNYSSELNVNALELEDSALYLCASSWESGGPVYEQYFGPGTRLTVT.